The T cell receptor (beta chain) described here comes from a study of cytotoxic CD8 clonotypes in ibrutinib-treated CLL. Concerning this clone: Its antigen is unknown.

Regarding the study as a whole: Before falling back toward baseline at progression, clonality had risen at the time of ibrutinib response. Contraction or stability on treatment was seen for public clonotypes, which were uncommon.

The source of about 1.9 micrograms of genomic DNA for TCR beta libraries was cryopreserved PBMCs. Sequencing was performed with immunoSEQ multiplex PCR; in TCRdb, only in-frame clones are kept and a portion is missing. The sample contains about 19,000 clones, approximately 84% of which appear only once. The material was PBMCs, obtained before ibrutinib treatment. The receptor was derived from a human donor with chronic lymphocytic leukemia.

Here the CDR3 DNA reads TGTGCCAGCAGCTTAGTAACCAGACAGGGAGGAAAGACCCAGTACTTC. Its translation is CASSLVTRQGGKTQYF. V and J are TRBV7-9 and TRBJ2-5; tentatively, D is TRBD1 (7 bases). Trimming took off 1 base at V and 6 bases at J, with 18 bases between the two ends. Germline V CDR1 and CDR2: SEHNR, FQNEAQ (reference sequence). The CDR3 is 16 residues long.